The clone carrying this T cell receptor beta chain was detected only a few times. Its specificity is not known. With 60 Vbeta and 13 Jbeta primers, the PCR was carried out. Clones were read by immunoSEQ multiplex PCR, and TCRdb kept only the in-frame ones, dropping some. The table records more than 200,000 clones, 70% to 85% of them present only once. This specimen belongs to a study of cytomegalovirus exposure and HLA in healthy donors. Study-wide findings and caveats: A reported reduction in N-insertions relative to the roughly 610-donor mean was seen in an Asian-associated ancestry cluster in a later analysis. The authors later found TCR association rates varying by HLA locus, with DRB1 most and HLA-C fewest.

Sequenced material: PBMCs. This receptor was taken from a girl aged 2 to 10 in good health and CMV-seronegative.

The CDR3 region is CASSLSSRGWSGNTIYF. The CDR3 DNA reads as TGTGCCAGCAGTTTATCGTCTCGGGGGTGGTCTGGAAACACCATATATTTT. The rearrangement links TRBV27 to TRBJ1-3; D may be TRBD1 (5 bases). The CDR3 loop spans 17 amino acids. Germline V lookup: CDR1 MNHEY, CDR2 SMNVEV (reference sequence). The V gene lost 0 bases and the J gene lost 1 base, with 13 bases spanning the gap.